Below are 17 T cell receptor beta chains sequenced from a single sample in a study of blood T cells in healthy people across ages. A sample-barcoded 5' primer and a J-beta primer mix were used in a second PCR of about 6 to 12 cycles. From the 5' RACE reads, TCRdb called clonotypes with MiXCR, one entry per CDR3 protein. The sample lists fewer than 800,000 distinct CDR3 sequences; 20% to 25% were seen once. This sample also belongs to another study, concerning T cells of mothers and their children.

Sequenced sample: blood. Source of these receptors: a boy younger than 18 in good health.

The rearrangement joins TRBV5-1 to TRBJ2-1; 12 nucleotides line up with TRBD2. Germline assignment: CDR1 SGHRS and CDR2 YFSETQ. This CDR3 has 15 amino acids. Germline trimming cut 2 bases from V and 7 bases from J; bases unmatched to any gene: 4. This chain's CDR3 is CASSFLAGGLNEQFF. In DNA form, the CDR3 reads TGCGCCAGCAGCTTCCTAGCGGGGGGGTTAAATGAGCAGTTCTTC.

This clonotype was detected only a few times. One end of the junction is discordant with germline, which a read error may explain. The gene calls are TRBV11-3 and TRBJ2-7, with 9 bases that match TRBD1. CDR1 is SGHNT, CDR2 YENEEA, per germline. There are 15 residues in the CDR3. CDR3 bases: TGTGCCAGCAGCCTAGACCGGGACAGGGACTACGAGCAGTACTTC. This codes for CASSLDRDRDYEQYF.

This chain links TRBV7-3 with TRBJ2-5, with 9 bases aligning to TRBD2. Judging by the DNA end, TRBJ2-1 fits better; the J call may be wrong. The germline gives CDR1 SGHTA, CDR2 FQGTGA. The CDR3 runs 14 residues. CDR3: CASSSLAGSNEQFF. The CDR3, as DNA: TGTGCCAGCAGCTCCCTAGCGGGAAGTAATGAGCAGTTCTTC.

The chain links TRBV7-9 to TRBJ2-7; the match to TRBD1 covers 8 bases. The V gene end was trimmed by 8 bases and the J gene end by 3 bases; junction bases not matched to a gene: 12. The CDR3 length is 15 residues. The V gene's germline CDR1 is SEHNR and CDR2 FQNEAQ (reference sequence). The CDR3 DNA is TGTGCCAGCGGCCCTCGACAGGGGACCGACTACGAGCAGTACTTC. Translation gives CASGPRQGTDYEQYF. Variable domain in full (rest from reference TRBV7-9 and TRBJ2-7): DTGVSQNPRHKITKRGQNVTFRCDPISEHNRLYWYRQTLGQGPEFLTYFQNEAQLEKSRLLSDRFSAERPKGSFSTLEIQRTEQGDSAMYLCASGPRQGTDYEQYFGPGTRLTVT.

A remark on this clonotype: A junction end diverges from the germline sequence, so it may reflect a read error. The chain has TRBV29-1 and TRBJ2-7; 8 bases are shared with TRBD1. CDR1 and CDR2 from the germline V gene are SQVTM and ANQGSEA. CDR3 length: 13 residues. The CDR3 DNA sequence: TGCAGCGTATCCAGGGGGCTGGGGTACGAGCACTACTTC. This sequence encodes CSVSRGLGYEHYF.

The chain links TRBV12-3 or TRBV12-4 to TRBJ2-5; TRBD2 matches 7 bases. J gave up 13 bases and V 7 bases, and 15 bases lay outside the gene matches. This CDR3 has 13 amino acids. DNA for the CDR3: TGTGCCAGCACCCTGGGGGGGGGATCTACTAGGTACTTC. Protein product: CASTLGGGSTRYF.

A few counts support this clonotype. The CDR3 DNA sequence: TGCAGTGCTAGACTAGCGATGTACAATGAGCAGTTCTTC. Its protein is CSARLAMYNEQFF. The chain has TRBV20-1 and TRBJ2-1; weak D call: TRBD2 (6 bases). From germline, CDR1 is DFQATT and CDR2 SNEGSKA (reference sequence). This CDR3 region has 13 residues. V was cut by 2 bases and J by 4 bases, with 9 bases left in between.

For the CDR3, the DNA is TGTGCCAGCAGCCCCCAGACGGGGACTAGCACAGATACGCAGTATTTT. Translation: CASSPQTGTSTDTQYF. This chain joins TRBV7-9 and TRBJ2-3; perhaps TRBD2 as D (6 bases). Trimming removed 5 bases from V and 0 bases from J, with 15 bases in between. The CDR3 consists of 16 residues. From germline, CDR1 is SEHNR and CDR2 FQNEAQ (reference sequence).

The J gene is TRBJ2-2, the V gene TRBV20-1; 10 bases map to TRBD2. Germline V gene data show CDR1 as DFQATT and CDR2 as SNEGSKA (reference sequence). The V and J ends lost 5 bases and 4 bases, in that order; junction bases with no gene match: 7. CDR3 length: 15 amino acids. CDR3 nucleotide sequence: TGCAGTGCTCGAAGCGGGAGGGCCTTCACCGGGGAGCTGTTTTTT. Its translation is CSARSGRAFTGELFF.

This clonotype was picked up a small number of times. The J gene is TRBJ2-7, the V gene TRBV3-1; 7 nucleotides align to TRBD1. V shed 0 bases and J 5 bases; nucleotides not matched to a gene: 10. This CDR3 is 16 amino acids long. Germline lookup yields CDR1 LGHDT and CDR2 YNNKEL (reference sequence). CDR3 in amino acids: CASSQESGTVAHEQYF. DNA of the CDR3: TGTGCCAGCAGCCAAGAATCTGGGACAGTAGCCCACGAGCAGTACTTC.

This clonotype occurred once. V is TRBV7-9 and J is TRBJ2-1, with D perhaps TRBD2 (7 bases). Germline V gives CDR1 SEHNR, CDR2 FQNEAQ (reference sequence). Trimming shortened V by 0 bases and J by 12 bases, and 12 bases separated the two germline ends. This CDR3 has 13 residues. The CDR3 region has the DNA TGTGCCAGCAGCTTAGCGGCGGGGGCCGGGCAGTTCTTC. It codes for CASSLAAGAGQFF.

A few counts support this clonotype. The V gene is TRBV6-2 or TRBV6-3, the J gene TRBJ2-5; 8 nucleotides match TRBD2. This CDR3 region has 14 residues. Germline V gene sequence: CDR1 MNHEY, CDR2 SVGEGT. Germline trimming cut 6 bases from V and 4 bases from J; bases unmatched to any gene: 7. The CDR3 is CASSPAGVRETQYF. DNA for the CDR3: TGTGCCAGCAGCCCAGCGGGGGTGAGAGAGACCCAGTACTTC.

The gene calls are TRBV24-1 and TRBJ2-2; no firm D call. The germline V and J ends were trimmed by 6 bases and 7 bases, with 11 bases remaining between them. Germline V CDR1 and CDR2: KGHDR, SFDVKD. CDR3 length: 13 residues. DNA of the CDR3: TGTGCCACCAGTTCTAAAGGGTTCGGGGAGCTGTTTTTT. Translated: CATSSKGFGELFF.

The chain is built from TRBV11-3 and TRBJ1-2; D is unresolved. The CDR3 totals 14 residues. Trimming removed 5 bases from V and 5 bases from J, with 15 bases in between. Germline lookup yields CDR1 SGHNT and CDR2 YENEEA. DNA for the CDR3: TGTGCCAGCAGCCCGGGAGGATTGAAGTATGGCTACACCTTC. Its protein is CASSPGGLKYGYTF.

This clonotype was seen more than once but under ten times. This chain joins TRBV29-1 and TRBJ2-2; possibly TRBD1 or TRBD2 for D (6 bases each). CDR3 length: 14 amino acids. CDR1 and CDR2 (germline): SQVTM, ANQGSEA. The V end lost 5 bases, the J end lost 6 bases, and 16 bases lay between the germline ends. CDR3 region: CSVLGGRDAGELFF. Written as DNA, the CDR3 is TGCAGCGTTCTTGGGGGGCGGGATGCCGGGGAGCTGTTTTTT.

This chain joins TRBV28 and TRBJ2-5; D might be TRBD2 (5 bases). Trimming pared 3 bases from V and 4 bases from J, leaving 9 bases between. Looked up from germline, CDR1 is MDHEN and CDR2 is SYDVKM. The length of the CDR3 is 13 residues. As DNA, the CDR3 is TGTGCCAGCAGTTTGGGGAGTCCAGAGACCCAGTACTTC. Protein sequence: CASSLGSPETQYF.

The V call is TRBV10-1, the J call TRBJ2-5; the match to TRBD2 covers 8 bases. The J call could be wrong; TRBJ2-7 is a better fit for the DNA end. The CDR3 covers 15 residues. CDR1 and CDR2 (germline): WNHNN, SYGVQD (reference sequence). CDR3: CASSEPSSGLNEQYF. CDR3 coding DNA: TGCGCCAGCAGTGAGCCCTCTAGCGGGCTAAACGAGCAGTACTTC.